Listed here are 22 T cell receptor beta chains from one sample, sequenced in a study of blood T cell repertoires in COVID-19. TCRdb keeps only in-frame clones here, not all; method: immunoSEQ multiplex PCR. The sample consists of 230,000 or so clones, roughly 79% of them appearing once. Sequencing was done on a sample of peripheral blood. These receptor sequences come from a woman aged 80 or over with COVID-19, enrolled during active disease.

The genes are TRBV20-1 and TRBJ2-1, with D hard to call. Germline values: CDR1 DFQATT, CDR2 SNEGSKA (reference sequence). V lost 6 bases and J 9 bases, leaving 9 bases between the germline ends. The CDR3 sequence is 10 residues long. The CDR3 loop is CSARIVEQFF. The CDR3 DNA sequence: TGCAGTGCGAGAATAGTTGAGCAGTTCTTC.

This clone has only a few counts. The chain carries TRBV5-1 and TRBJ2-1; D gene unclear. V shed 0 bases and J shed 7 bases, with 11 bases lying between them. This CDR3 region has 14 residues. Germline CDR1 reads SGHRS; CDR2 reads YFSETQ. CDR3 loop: CASSLVAGLNEQFF. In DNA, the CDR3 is TGCGCCAGCAGCTTGGTAGCTGGCCTGAATGAGCAGTTCTTC.

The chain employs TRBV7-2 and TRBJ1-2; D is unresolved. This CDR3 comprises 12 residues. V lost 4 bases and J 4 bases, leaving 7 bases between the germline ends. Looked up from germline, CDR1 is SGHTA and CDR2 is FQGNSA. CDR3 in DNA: TGTGCCAGCAGCTACATTTCCTATGGCTACACCTTC. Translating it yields CASSYISYGYTF.

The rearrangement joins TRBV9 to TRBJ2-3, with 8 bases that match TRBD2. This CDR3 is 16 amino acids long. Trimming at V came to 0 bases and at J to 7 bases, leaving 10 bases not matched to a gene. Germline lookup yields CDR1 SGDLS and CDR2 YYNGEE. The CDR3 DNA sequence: TGTGCCAGCAGCGTAGTGGGGACGGGGGGGCCGTATACGCAGTATTTT. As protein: CASSVVGTGGPYTQYF.

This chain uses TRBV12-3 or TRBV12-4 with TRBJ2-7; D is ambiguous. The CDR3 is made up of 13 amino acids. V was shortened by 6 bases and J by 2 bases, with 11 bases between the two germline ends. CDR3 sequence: CASSPALAYEQYF. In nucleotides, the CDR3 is TGTGCCAGCAGCCCCGCGCTGGCCTACGAGCAGTACTTC.

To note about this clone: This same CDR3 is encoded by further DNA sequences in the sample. CDR3 amino acids: CASSSPGQGNTEAFF. For the CDR3, the DNA is TGTGCCAGCAGCTCCCCGGGACAGGGCAACACTGAAGCTTTCTTT. This sequence joins TRBV6-5 and TRBJ1-1; 9 positions agree with TRBD1. The CDR3 contains 15 residues. Germline-derived CDR1 and CDR2 are MNHEY and SVGAGI. V was pared by 6 bases and J by 2 bases, with 7 bases of the junction left unmatched.

DNA for the CDR3: TGTGCCAGCAGCTTTACAGGGGCCAAAAACATTCAGTACTTC. This codes for CASSFTGAKNIQYF. V is TRBV7-9 and J is TRBJ2-4; a possible D gene is TRBD1 (6 bases). The CDR3 has 14 residues. Between the trimmed V and J ends, which lost 3 bases and 1 base, there was a span of 7 bases. Germline-derived CDR1 and CDR2 are SEHNR and FQNEAQ (reference sequence).

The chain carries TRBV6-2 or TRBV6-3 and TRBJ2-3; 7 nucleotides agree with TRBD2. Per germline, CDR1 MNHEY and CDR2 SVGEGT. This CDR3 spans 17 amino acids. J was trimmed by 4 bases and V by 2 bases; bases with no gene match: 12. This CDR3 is CASSYSWRAGRADTQYF. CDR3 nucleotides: TGTGCCAGCAGTTACAGTTGGCGGGCGGGGAGGGCAGATACGCAGTATTTT.

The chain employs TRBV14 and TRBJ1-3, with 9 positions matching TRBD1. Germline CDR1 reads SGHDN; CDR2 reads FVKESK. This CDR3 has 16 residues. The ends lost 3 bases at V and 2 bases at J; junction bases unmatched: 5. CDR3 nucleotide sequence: TGTGCCAGCAGCCATTGGGGACAGGGAGCTGGAAACACCATATATTTT. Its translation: CASSHWGQGAGNTIYF.

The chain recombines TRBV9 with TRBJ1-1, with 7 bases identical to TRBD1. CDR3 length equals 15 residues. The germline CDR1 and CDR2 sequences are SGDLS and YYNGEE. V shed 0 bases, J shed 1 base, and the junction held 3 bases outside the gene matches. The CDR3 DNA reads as TGTGCCAGCAGCGTAGGGGACAGCAAGAACACTGAAGCTTTCTTT. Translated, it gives CASSVGDSKNTEAFF.

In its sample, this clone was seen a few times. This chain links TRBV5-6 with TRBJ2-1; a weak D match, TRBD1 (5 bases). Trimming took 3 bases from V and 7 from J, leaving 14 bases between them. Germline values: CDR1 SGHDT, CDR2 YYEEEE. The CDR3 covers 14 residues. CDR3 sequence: CASSSQFPGNEQFF. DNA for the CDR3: TGTGCCAGCAGCTCGCAGTTCCCAGGGAATGAGCAGTTCTTC.

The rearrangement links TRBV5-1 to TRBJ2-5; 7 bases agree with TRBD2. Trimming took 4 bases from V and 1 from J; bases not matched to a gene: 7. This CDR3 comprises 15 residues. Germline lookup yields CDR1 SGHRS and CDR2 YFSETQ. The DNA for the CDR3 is TGCGCCAGCAGCCAGGGAGGCGGGGGCCAAGAGACCCAGTACTTC. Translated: CASSQGGGGQETQYF.

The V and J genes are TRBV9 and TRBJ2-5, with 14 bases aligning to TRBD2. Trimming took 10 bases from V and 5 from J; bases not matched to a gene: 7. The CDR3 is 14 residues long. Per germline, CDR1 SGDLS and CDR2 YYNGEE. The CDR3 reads CASGTSGSGETQYF. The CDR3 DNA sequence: TGTGCCTCCGGGACTAGCGGGAGCGGGGAGACCCAGTACTTC.

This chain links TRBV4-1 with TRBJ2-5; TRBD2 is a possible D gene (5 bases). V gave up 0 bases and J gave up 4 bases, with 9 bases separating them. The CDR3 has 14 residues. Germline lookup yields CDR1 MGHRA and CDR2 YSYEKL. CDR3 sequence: CASSQELVRETQYF. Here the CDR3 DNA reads TGCGCCAGCAGCCAAGAACTAGTTCGAGAGACCCAGTACTTC.

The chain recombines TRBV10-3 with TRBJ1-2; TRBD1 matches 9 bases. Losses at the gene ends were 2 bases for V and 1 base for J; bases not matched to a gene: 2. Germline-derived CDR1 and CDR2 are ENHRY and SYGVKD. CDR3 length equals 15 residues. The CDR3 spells CAISEGTGFNYGYTF. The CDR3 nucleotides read TGTGCCATCAGTGAGGGGACAGGGTTTAACTATGGCTACACCTTC.

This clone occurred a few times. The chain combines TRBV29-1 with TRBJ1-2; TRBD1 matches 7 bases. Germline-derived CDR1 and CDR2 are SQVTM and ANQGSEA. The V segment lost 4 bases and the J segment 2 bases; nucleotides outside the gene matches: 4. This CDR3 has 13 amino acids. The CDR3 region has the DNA TGCAGCGTTGGGGACAGCGTAAACTATGGCTACACCTTC. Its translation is CSVGDSVNYGYTF.

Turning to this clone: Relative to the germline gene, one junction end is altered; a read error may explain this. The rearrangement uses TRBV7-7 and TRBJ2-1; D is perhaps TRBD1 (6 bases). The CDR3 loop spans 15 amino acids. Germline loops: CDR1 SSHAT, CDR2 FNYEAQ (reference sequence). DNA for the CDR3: TGTGCTAGCAGTCCCGGGACAAATCCCTACAATGAGCAGTTCTTC. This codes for CASSPGTNPYNEQFF.

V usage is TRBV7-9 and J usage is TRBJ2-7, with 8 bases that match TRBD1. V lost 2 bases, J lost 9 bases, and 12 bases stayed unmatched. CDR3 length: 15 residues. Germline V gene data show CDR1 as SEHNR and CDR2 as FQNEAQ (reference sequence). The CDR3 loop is CASSLTGTGTMRQYF. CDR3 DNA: TGTGCCAGCAGCTTAACCGGGACAGGTACAATGCGGCAGTACTTC.

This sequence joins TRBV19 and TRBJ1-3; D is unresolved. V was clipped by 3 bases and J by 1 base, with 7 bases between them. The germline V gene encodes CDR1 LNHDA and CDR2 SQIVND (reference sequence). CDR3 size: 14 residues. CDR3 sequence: CASSMGISGNTIYF. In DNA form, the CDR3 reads TGTGCCAGTAGTATGGGCATATCTGGAAACACCATATATTTT.

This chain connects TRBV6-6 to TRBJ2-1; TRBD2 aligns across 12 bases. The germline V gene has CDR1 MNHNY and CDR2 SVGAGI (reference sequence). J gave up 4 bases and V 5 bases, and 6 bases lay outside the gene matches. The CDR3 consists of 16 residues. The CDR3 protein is CASSRTSGGFYNEQFF. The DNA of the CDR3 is TGTGCCAGCAGTCGAACTAGCGGGGGGTTTTACAATGAGCAGTTCTTC.

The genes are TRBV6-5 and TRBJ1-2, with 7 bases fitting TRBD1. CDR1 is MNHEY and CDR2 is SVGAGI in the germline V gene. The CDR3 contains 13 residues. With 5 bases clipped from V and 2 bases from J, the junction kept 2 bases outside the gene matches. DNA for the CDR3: TGTGCCAGCAGTCGGGACAGCAACTATGGCTACACCTTC. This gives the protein CASSRDSNYGYTF.

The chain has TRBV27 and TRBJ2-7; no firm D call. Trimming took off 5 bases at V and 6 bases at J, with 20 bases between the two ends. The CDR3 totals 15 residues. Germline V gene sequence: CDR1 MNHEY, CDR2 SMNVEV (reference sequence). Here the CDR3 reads CASSPISAESSEQYF. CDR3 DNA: TGTGCCAGCAGTCCGATCTCCGCTGAAAGTAGCGAGCAGTACTTC.